This T cell receptor (beta chain) was documented in a study of control samples from healthy donors and cancer patients. CDR3 size: 14 residues. Germline V gene lookup returns CDR1 SGHRS and CDR2 YFSETQ. V lost 3 bases and J lost 8; bases outside the gene matches: 5. Profiling relied on immunoSEQ multiplex PCR, and the TCRdb table lists in-frame clones only, not all of them. This sample has roughly 59,000 clones, with 92% found just once. V is TRBV5-1 and J is TRBJ1-4; 9 positions match TRBD1. Sample: PBMCs. The TCR was taken from a man aged 35-49 years with colorectal cancer. The DNA for the CDR3 is TGCGCCAGCAGCTCCTCCGGGACAGGGGAAAAACTGTTTTTT. Its protein is CASSSSGTGEKLFF.